This T cell receptor (beta chain) was observed in a study of CXCR3-negative and CXCR3-positive naive CD8 T cells. Study findings and constraints: When CXCR3-positive naive cells were set against CXCR3-negative naive cells, the former had more hydrophobic TRB CDR3s.

Germline V gene sequence: CDR1 MGHRA, CDR2 YSYEKL. This CDR3 is built from 15 residues. A remark on this clonotype: As yet, its antigen is unknown.

Via 5' RACE with UMI labels, TRB cDNA libraries were prepared. No DNA is given; TCRdb re-called the 5' RACE reads and lists each CDR3 protein once. Its table lists under 150,000 distinct CDR3 sequences. The specimen sequenced was naive CXCR3+ CD8+ T cells from blood. Sample subset: CD45RO-CCR7+CD27+CD95- naive CD8+ T cells expressing CXCR3 (TNR3+). This TCR came from a human donor in good health. Some clones in this sample may be carry-over from other donors' samples. The chain employs TRBV4-1 and TRBJ2-1; lacking DNA, the TRBD2 call made by TCRdb goes unchecked. The CDR3 sequence is CASSASHNGGNEQFF.